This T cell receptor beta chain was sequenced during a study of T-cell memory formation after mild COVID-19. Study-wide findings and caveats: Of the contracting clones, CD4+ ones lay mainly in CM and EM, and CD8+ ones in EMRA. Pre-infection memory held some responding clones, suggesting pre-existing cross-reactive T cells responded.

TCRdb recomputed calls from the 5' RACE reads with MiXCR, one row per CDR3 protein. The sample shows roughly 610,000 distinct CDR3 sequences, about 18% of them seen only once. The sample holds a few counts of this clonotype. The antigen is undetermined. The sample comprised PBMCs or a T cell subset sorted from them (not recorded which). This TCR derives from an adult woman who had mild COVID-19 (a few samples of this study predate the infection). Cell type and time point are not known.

CDR3 bases: TGTGCCAGCATGGCAGGGGGGACCTCTGGAAACACCATATATTTT. Its protein is CASMAGGTSGNTIYF. V and J are TRBV6-2 or TRBV6-3 and TRBJ1-3; TRBD1 aligns across 7 bases. V shed 7 bases and J 0 bases; nucleotides not matched to a gene: 6. The CDR3 is made up of 15 amino acids. The germline V gene encodes CDR1 MNHEY and CDR2 SVGEGT.